Listed below are T cell receptor beta chains from one sample, sequenced in a study of T cells expressing NK-cell markers. TCRdb re-called the 5' RACE reads; every CDR3 protein appears as one record, without DNA. Its clone listing holds about 260,000 distinct CDR3 sequences. The material sequenced was blood T cells: a sorted CD56 or NKG2C T cell subset, CD4+ or CD8+ T cells, or bulk PBMC T cells (not recorded which). These receptors all come from a man younger than 30 in good health. Each CDR3 is given with its conserved first and last residue. The order of the fields is J gene, CDR3 length, V gene, CDR3 protein.

TRBJ2-1 18 TRBV4-1 CASSQVREAGLTYNEQFF
TRBJ2-1 12 TRBV20-1 CSAGLGPNEQFF
TRBJ2-1 15 TRBV6-4 CASREQGTSYNEQFF
TRBJ1-1 13 TRBV7-9 CASSSETDSEAFF
TRBJ2-1 16 TRBV25-1 CASSALTSGSGNEQFF
TRBJ1-1 16 TRBV12-3/TRBV12-4 CASSAGVGFVNTEAFF
TRBJ2-1 15 TRBV12-3/TRBV12-4 CASSFAGGPLDEQFF
TRBJ2-5 14 TRBV20-1 CSAITTIRKETQYF
TRBJ2-5 13 TRBV5-1 CASSPRGRETQYF
TRBJ2-7 15 TRBV7-2 CASSRTSGSSYEQYF
TRBJ2-1 14 TRBV6-5 CASSYGGVRNEQFF
TRBJ2-7 15 TRBV12-3/TRBV12-4 CASTPTGTGSYEQYF
TRBJ1-1 13 TRBV20-1 CSARGETRTEAFF
TRBJ2-1 16 TRBV3-1 CASSQVAGVRYNEQFF
TRBJ2-3 14 TRBV11-2 CASSSHLGTDTQYF
TRBJ2-7 16 TRBV9 CASSVAAGTPGDEQYF
TRBJ2-7 15 TRBV7-8 CASSLGRRSSYEQYF
TRBJ1-3 19 TRBV11-1 CASSLTGQPRGRSGNTIYF
TRBJ2-1 14 TRBV28 CASIDTGQYNEQFF
TRBJ2-7 15 TRBV7-3 CASSDGLAGLSEQYF
TRBJ1-5 19 TRBV6-4 CASRPSPGQGAKGNQPQHF
TRBJ2-1 15 TRBV12-3/TRBV12-4 CASRDRTRAYNEQFF
TRBJ2-6 18 TRBV7-8 CASSLGVAIISGANVLTF
TRBJ2-5 13 TRBV12-3/TRBV12-4 CASSLTDQETQYF
TRBJ1-1 14 TRBV20-1 CSAGTGAPNTEAFF
TRBJ2-3 14 TRBV20-1 CSASAAGPTDTQYF
TRBJ1-5 14 TRBV15 CATSRDRAYQPQHF
TRBJ2-5 14 TRBV7-2 CASSIGTAIQTQYF
TRBJ2-3 17 TRBV20-1 CSARGLTSGIPPDTQYF
TRBJ2-5 15 TRBV20-1 CSARTRTSIGETQYF
TRBJ1-6 16 TRBV12-3/TRBV12-4 CASADRASSYNSPLHF
TRBJ2-1 12 TRBV14 CASSPRGQGPFF
TRBJ1-5 12 TRBV6-6 CASSSEGGPQHF
TRBJ1-2 15 TRBV10-3 CAISTTRAGAYGYTF
TRBJ2-2 14 TRBV9 CASTVDPQTGELFF
TRBJ1-1 14 TRBV30 CAWGPAGPDTEAFF
TRBJ2-5 16 TRBV5-1 CASSLGGPVGQETQYF
TRBJ2-1 15 TRBV5-5 CASSRTGTDYNEQFF
TRBJ2-1 19 TRBV9 CASSVGVTGLGSSYNEQFF
TRBJ2-3 16 TRBV24-1 CATSDTTVSSTDTQYF
TRBJ2-1 15 TRBV20-1 CSVGLGSHSYNEQFF
TRBJ1-1 12 TRBV29-1 CSVEKTGTEAFF
TRBJ2-1 16 TRBV4-3 CASSQGRGTGESEQFF
TRBJ2-1 14 TRBV10-3 CAISAGREGNEQFF
TRBJ2-1 17 TRBV10-3 CAISDQAGGPSYNEQFF
TRBJ2-2 17 TRBV11-3 CASSWGTRDRGTGELFF
TRBJ1-1 12 TRBV6-6 CASRQGGAEAFF
TRBJ2-1 15 TRBV7-3 CASSLGTGYRNEQFF
TRBJ1-1 17 TRBV18 CASSPDTMTGRGTEAFF
TRBJ2-1 16 TRBV6-1 CASSLDTLRSYNEQFF
TRBJ1-2 13 TRBV29-1 CSVEEDGGYGYTF
TRBJ1-1 12 TRBV5-4 CATRQGNTEAFF
TRBJ2-7 13 TRBV5-1 CASSDGDYYEQYF
TRBJ2-2 13 TRBV6-2/TRBV6-3 CASTREVTGELFF
TRBJ1-1 14 TRBV15 CATSLTGGPDEAFF
TRBJ2-5 16 TRBV20-1 CSAIWGQWSTQETQYF
TRBJ2-1 16 TRBV4-2 CASSQEGEARYNEQFF